This TCR beta chain was found in a study of cytomegalovirus exposure and HLA in healthy donors. General study points: Immune exposure was documented only through CMV serostatus. High sensitivity and specificity were reportedly achieved when the classifier diagnosed cytomegalovirus status. Later, an analysis found that common viral pathogens appeared to be linked with several of the most significant clusters.

Regarding this clone: The target antigen is unknown.

Germline values: CDR1 SGHTA, CDR2 FQGTGA. V shed 0 bases and J shed 5 bases, with 7 bases lying between them. The CDR3 is 13 residues long. The PCR made use of 60 Vbeta and 13 Jbeta primers. Only in-frame clones appear in the TCRdb table, and some are missing; sequencing was by immunoSEQ multiplex PCR. The data show some 200,000 clones, 79% seen once. Sequences were obtained from PBMCs. The chain has TRBV7-3 and TRBJ2-5, with D unclear. The receptor was derived from a male donor in good health and CMV-seropositive. CDR3: CASSLTFRETQYF. DNA of the CDR3: TGTGCCAGCAGCTTAACGTTTCGGGAGACCCAGTACTTC.